The clone carrying this T cell receptor beta chain was counted at least ten times. Its antigen is not known. CDR1 and CDR2 (germline): MNHEY, SVGAGI. With 2 bases clipped from V and 0 bases from J, the junction kept 0 bases outside the gene matches. This CDR3 contains 15 residues. The data are from a study of T cells in Graves' hyperthyroidism and ophthalmopathy. Regarding the study as a whole: Most thyroid clonotypes expanded above 0.001 appeared in blood too.

TCR beta CDR3 sequences were amplified from RNA transcripts. The HTBI primer set drove a first-round RT-PCR of the TCR CDR3. TCRdb re-derived calls from the multiplex PCR reads in MiXCR, one entry per CDR3 protein. This table has around 800,000 distinct CDR3 sequences, approximately 40% appearing once. The receptor's source is a man between 18 and 35 years old with Graves' hyperthyroidism. The sample consisted of blood. The chain recombines TRBV6-5 with TRBJ2-2, with 7 bases aligning to TRBD1. CDR3 bases: TGTGCCAGCAGTTACGGGACAGCGAACACCGGGGAGCTGTTTTTT. This encodes CASSYGTANTGELFF.